The T cell receptor (beta chain) under discussion was sequenced for a study of vaccination effects on CD4 cells after COVID-19. Study-wide results and limits: There were few convalescent patients in the study and no early post-infection timepoints. Infection-derived and vaccine-derived clones contracted markedly late after vaccination. After vaccination of healthy people, only 1 of 255 vaccine-induced clones cross-reacted with common cold coronaviruses.

CDR1 SGHRS and CDR2 YFSETQ come from the germline V gene. The length of the CDR3 is 13 residues. V lost 6 bases and J lost 7, with 14 bases in between. In regard to this clone: The antigen remains undetermined.

Sequenced by immunoSEQ multiplex PCR; TCRdb stores in-frame clones only, minus some. The table has tens of thousands of clones, around 70% seen once. Antigen-specific CD4+ T cells expanded by the ViraFEST assay with viral peptide pools were then sequenced. Following a 10-day culture, CD4+ T cells were purified. Every well got a few million PBMC, which were grown with around 10 IU/ml IL-2 and around 10 ug/ml peptides. V is TRBV5-1 and J is TRBJ2-1; D is unclear. This clonotype originated in a human donor who received a COVID-19 vaccine. The source was CD4+ T cells from PBMCs cultured with HCoV-229E spike peptides, collected before COVID-19 vaccination. The CDR3 region has the DNA TGCGCCAGCAACGCGTTGTTGGGTAATGAGCAGTTCTTC. It translates to CASNALLGNEQFF. The full variable domain, rest sourced from reference TRBV5-1 and TRBJ2-1, is KAGVTQTPRYLIKTRGQQVTLSCSPISGHRSVSWYQQTPGQGLQFLFEYFSETQRNKGNFPGRFSGRQFSNSRSEMNVSTLELGDSALYLCASNALLGNEQFFGPGTRLTVL.